One and the same sample provided the 3 T cell receptor beta chains below, sequenced in a study of T cell responses to AZD1222 COVID-19 vaccine. TCRdb's copy holds only in-frame clones and misses some; the assay was immunoSEQ multiplex PCR. The repertoire includes about 96,000 clones, roughly nine tenths of them detected once, and around 1.6% sits in the top ten. The sample in question was peripheral blood, obtained on day 0 of AZD1222 vaccination. Receptors were obtained from an adult in good health.

The rearrangement links TRBV5-4 to TRBJ1-2; tentatively, D is TRBD1 (5 bases). The CDR3 contains 14 residues. V lost 5 bases to trimming and J lost 4 bases, with 15 bases between them. The germline gives CDR1 SGHNT, CDR2 YYREEE (reference sequence). CDR3: CASRGGDRRYGYTF. In DNA, the CDR3 is TGTGCCAGCAGGGGGGGGGACCGCCGCTATGGCTACACCTTC.

This chain connects TRBV4-1 to TRBJ2-7; the D gene is possibly TRBD1 (6 bases). Trimming removed 3 bases at V and 5 bases at J, with 14 bases between. The germline gives CDR1 MGHRA, CDR2 YSYEKL. The CDR3 spans 14 residues. CDR3 amino acids: CASSQGNREDEQYF. CDR3 DNA sequence: TGCGCCAGCAGCCAGGGTAACAGGGAAGACGAGCAGTACTTC.

As regards this clone: Additional DNA sequences in this sample encode the identical CDR3. The CDR3 sequence is CASSEARGAGQPQHF. The CDR3, as DNA: TGTGCCAGCAGTGAAGCAAGGGGGGCCGGGCAGCCCCAGCATTTT. The chain links TRBV2 to TRBJ1-5, with a weak D call TRBD1 (6 bases). From germline, CDR1 is SNHLY and CDR2 FYNNEI. CDR3 size: 15 residues. V was clipped by 0 bases and J by 7 bases, with 13 bases between them.